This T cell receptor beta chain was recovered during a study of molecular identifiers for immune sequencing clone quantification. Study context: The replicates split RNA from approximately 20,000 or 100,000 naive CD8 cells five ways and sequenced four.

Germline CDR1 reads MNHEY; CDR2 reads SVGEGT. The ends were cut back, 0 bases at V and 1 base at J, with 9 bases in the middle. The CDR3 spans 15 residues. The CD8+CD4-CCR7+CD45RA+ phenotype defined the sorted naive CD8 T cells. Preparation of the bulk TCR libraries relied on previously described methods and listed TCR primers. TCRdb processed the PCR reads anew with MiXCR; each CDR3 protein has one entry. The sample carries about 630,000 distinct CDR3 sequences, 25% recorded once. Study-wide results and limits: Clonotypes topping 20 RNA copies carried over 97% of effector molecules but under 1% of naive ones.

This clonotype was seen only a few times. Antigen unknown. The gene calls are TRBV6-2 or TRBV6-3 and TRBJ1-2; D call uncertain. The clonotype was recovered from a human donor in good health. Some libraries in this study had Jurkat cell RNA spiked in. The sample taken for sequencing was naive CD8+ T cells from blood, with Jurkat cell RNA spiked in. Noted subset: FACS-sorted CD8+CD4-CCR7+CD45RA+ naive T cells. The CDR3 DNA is TGTGCCAGCAGTTACTCGGTTCGATTTAACTATGGCTACACCTTC. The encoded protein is CASSYSVRFNYGYTF.